The T cell receptor (beta chain) described here comes from a study of prognosis after radiotherapy for stage I lung cancer. Blood, around 6 milliliters, was collected at each of two time points. The study amplified the TCR beta CDR3 region from genomic DNA. This amplification was carried out by two rounds of multiplex PCR. The first PCR round targeted every TRBV and TRBJ gene with specific primers. Via MiXCR, TCRdb re-called the multiplex PCR reads, giving one row per CDR3 protein. The top ten hold roughly 26% of the sample, which has about 18,000 distinct CDR3 sequences, roughly 55% seen once. The CDR3 covers 14 residues. CDR1 is MNHNS and CDR2 is SASEGT in the germline V gene. With V trimmed by 7 bases and J by 6 bases, 11 bases remained unmatched.

The TCR was taken from a donor aged 50 or older with non-small cell lung cancer. The chain carries TRBV6-1 and TRBJ1-1; TRBD1 aligns across 7 bases. The starting material was PBMCs, obtained before or after stereotactic body radiation therapy (not recorded which). The CDR3 spells CASKPTGSASEAFF. The DNA of the CDR3 is TGTGCCAGCAAGCCGACAGGGAGCGCCTCTGAAGCTTTCTTT.